The 18 T cell receptor beta chains in this list originate from one sample, sequenced in a study of breast tumors, draining lymph nodes, adjacent tissues (dated by TCRdb to 2016 to 2017). Lymph node samples came from the axillary draining lymph nodes of breast cancer patients. Libraries were prepared through multiplex PCR. Reads for this sample came from an Illumina HiSeq 2000. TCRdb trimmed public reads at Q25 via fastp, called clones via MiXCR and kept in-frame beta chains. When rows share a CDR3 protein, they turn into one entry using the most common DNA and genes. Within this sample are under 300,000 distinct CDR3 sequences, with less than 45% of them counted one time only. The ten biggest clones cover over 3.5% of the sample. Material: axillary lymph node tissue. These receptors were collected from a female donor with breast cancer. Some clones in this sample may be carry-over from other donors' samples.

The CDR3 spells CASSRSTSGGAGYNEQFF. The CDR3 DNA is TGCGCCAGCAGCCGGTCGACTAGCGGGGGAGCCGGGTACAATGAGCAGTTCTTC. V and J are TRBV5-1 and TRBJ2-1; 12 bases line up with TRBD2. The CDR3 covers 18 residues. Germline-derived CDR1 and CDR2 are SGHRS and YFSETQ. J gave up 4 bases and V 4 bases, and 12 bases lay outside the gene matches.

This clonotype occurred many times. The chain couples TRBV10-3 to TRBJ1-2; tentatively, D is TRBD1 (6 bases). The CDR3 length is 15 residues. CDR1 ENHRY and CDR2 SYGVKD come from the germline V gene. V gave up 3 bases and J gave up 3 bases, with 14 bases separating them. CDR3 in DNA: TGTGCCATCAGTGACGCTACAGGGAAGGACTATGGCTACACCTTC. Its protein is CAISDATGKDYGYTF.

This clonotype was observed a few times. In this CDR3 the conserved last residue, phenylalanine or tryptophan, is missing, so a read error is likely. This sequence joins TRBV20-1 and TRBJ1-2; D perhaps matches TRBD1 (6 bases). V gave up 3 bases and J gave up 5 bases, with 16 bases separating them. The CDR3 contains 14 residues. CDR1 and CDR2 from the germline V gene are DFQATT and SNEGSKA (reference sequence). This CDR3 is CSASLGAGVYGYTV. In DNA, the CDR3 is TGCAGTGCTAGTTTGGGGGCAGGGGTATATGGCTACACCGTC.

Of note for this clonotype: This may be a read error: a much more frequent sequence differs by one nucleotide. This chain links TRBV20-1 with TRBJ2-5, with D possibly TRBD1 on 6 matching bases. CDR1 DFQATT and CDR2 SNEGSKA come from the germline V gene (reference sequence). The CDR3 contains 14 residues. DNA for the CDR3: TGCAGTGCTTCCCCCAGGGGACGTCAAGCGACCCAGTACTTC. Translation gives CSASPRGRQATQYF.

This clonotype has only a few counts. This sequence may be a read error, since a much larger clone differs from it by one base. The chain employs TRBV10-2 and TRBJ2-1; the match to TRBD2 covers 10 bases. Germline V gene data show CDR1 as WSHSY and CDR2 as SAAADI. The J segment lost 10 bases and the V segment lost 7 bases, leaving 10 bases of the junction unmatched. This CDR3 comprises 14 residues. CDR3 residues: CASTWTSGLSEQFF. The CDR3 region has the DNA TGCGCCAGCACCTGGACTAGCGGACTCTCGGAGCAGTTCTTC.

The chain combines TRBV2 with TRBJ2-7; D remains ambiguous. Germline CDR1 reads SNHLY; CDR2 reads FYNNEI. The CDR3 totals 11 residues. The V end lost 3 bases, the J end lost 6 bases, and 6 bases lay between the germline ends. The CDR3 region has the DNA TGTGCCAGCAGTGACGGTCTCGAGCAGTACTTC. Protein: CASSDGLEQYF.

In this sample, this clonotype turned up many times. This sequence joins TRBV6-2 or TRBV6-3 and TRBJ1-5, with unresolved D. Germline V CDR1 and CDR2: MNHEY, SVGEGT. The V end lost 5 bases, the J end lost 6 bases, and 8 bases lay between the germline ends. CDR3 length: 12 amino acids. CDR3 in amino acids: CASSLGPQPQHF. Here the CDR3 DNA reads TGTGCCAGCAGTCTAGGTCCTCAGCCCCAGCATTTT.

In DNA form, the CDR3 reads TGTGCCACCTGGGACAGGGGGGGCGAGCAGTACTTC. It encodes CATWDRGGEQYF. The chain recombines TRBV24-1 with TRBJ2-7; 11 bases align to TRBD1. Looked up from germline, CDR1 is KGHDR and CDR2 is SFDVKD. The CDR3 is 12 amino acids. The J segment lost 6 bases and the V segment lost 9 bases, leaving 3 bases of the junction unmatched.

The chain has TRBV20-1 and TRBJ2-1, with 9 bases aligning to TRBD2. The length of the CDR3 is 15 residues. The germline V gene encodes CDR1 DFQATT and CDR2 SNEGSKA (reference sequence). V gave up 0 bases and J gave up 7 bases; unmatched junction bases: 7. The CDR3 region has the DNA TGCAGTGCTAGAGAGGGGAGCGGGAGGCTAAATGAGCAGTTCTTC. Amino acids: CSAREGSGRLNEQFF.

The J gene is TRBJ1-3, the V gene TRBV12-3 or TRBV12-4; D gene ambiguous. The CDR3 contains 15 residues. V lost 5 bases to trimming and J lost 0 bases, with 11 bases between them. This chain's CDR3 is CASSPHRASGNTIYF. As DNA, the CDR3 is TGTGCCAGCAGTCCCCATCGGGCCTCTGGAAACACCATATATTTT.

Notes on this clonotype: The conserved final phenylalanine or tryptophan is absent from the CDR3, which likely points to a read error. This chain links TRBV7-9 with TRBJ1-2, with TRBD1 matching over 9 bases. The ends lost 5 bases at V and 8 bases at J; junction bases unmatched: 9. CDR1 and CDR2 from the germline V gene are SEHNR and FQNEAQ (reference sequence). The CDR3 has 14 amino acids. CDR3 residues: CASSLRDRAGGYTH. As DNA, the CDR3 is TGTGCCAGCAGCCTACGGGACAGGGCGGGCGGCTACACCCAC.

This sequence joins TRBV12-3 or TRBV12-4 and TRBJ2-3; 13 bases are a match to TRBD2. The CDR3 spans 17 residues. Trimming took 6 bases from V and 4 from J; bases not matched to a gene: 10. CDR3 bases: TGTGCCAGCAGCCTCGGACTAGCGGGAGTGGGCGCAGATACGCAGTATTTT. This translates into CASSLGLAGVGADTQYF.

Many counts were recorded for this clonotype. The chain uses TRBV19 and TRBJ2-7; D may be TRBD1 or TRBD2 (5 bases each). There are 13 residues in the CDR3. From germline, CDR1 is LNHDA and CDR2 SQIVND (reference sequence). V dropped 9 bases and J dropped 0 bases, with 12 bases sitting between them. DNA of the CDR3: TGTGCCAGCGCCGGGACGGGCTCCTACGAGCAGTACTTC. Protein product: CASAGTGSYEQYF. Drawing the rest from reference TRBV19 and TRBJ2-7, the complete variable domain is DGGITQSPKYLFRKEGQNVTLSCEQNLNHDAMYWYRQDPGQGLRLIYYSQIVNDFQKGDIAEGYSVSREKKESFPLTVTSAQKNPTAFYLCASAGTGSYEQYFGPGTRLTVT.

To note about this clonotype: Likely a read error: the CDR3 ends without its conserved phenylalanine or tryptophan. The DNA is left out, because the CDR3 cannot be placed on it with certainty; the CDR3 is given as TCRdb lists it. J is TRBJ1-4 and V is TRBV10-2; TRBD1 is the table's D call and was not checked against the DNA. Looked up from germline, CDR1 is WSHSY and CDR2 is SAAADI. The CDR3 length is 8 residues, termini included. CDR3 protein: CASSEWGQ.

This clonotype was detected only a few times. A much larger clone lies a single base off, so this may be a read error. Since the CDR3 does not end with the conserved phenylalanine or tryptophan, this likely comes from a read error. The chain couples TRBV19 to TRBJ1-2; 9 nucleotides match TRBD1. CDR3 length: 16 residues. After removal of 3 bases from V and 8 bases from J, the junction contained 13 bases not matched to a gene. From germline, CDR1 is LNHDA and CDR2 SQIVND (reference sequence). The chain's CDR3 is CASSMHPGQGLGGYTS. The CDR3 DNA reads TGTGCCAGTAGTATGCATCCGGGACAGGGCCTAGGGGGCTACACCTCC.

The chain carries TRBV11-3 and TRBJ1-5; D remains ambiguous. V was cut by 5 bases and J by 14 bases, with 19 bases left in between. Per germline, CDR1 SGHNT and CDR2 YENEEA. This CDR3 is 13 amino acids long. This CDR3 is CASSLSQDSYEHF. In nucleotides, the CDR3 is TGTGCCAGCAGCCTCTCTCAGGATAGCTACGAGCATTTT.

This clonotype was detected many times. The chain is built from TRBV10-3 and TRBJ2-3, with 10 bases fitting TRBD2. After removal of 4 bases from V and 5 bases from J, the junction contained 6 bases not matched to a gene. The CDR3 spans 15 residues. CDR1 is ENHRY, CDR2 SYGVKD, per germline. CDR3 residues: CAISGEREGQDTQYF. CDR3 coding DNA: TGTGCCATCAGTGGGGAGCGGGAGGGCCAAGATACGCAGTATTTT.

This clonotype was recorded many times. V is TRBV6-6 and J is TRBJ2-2, with D possibly matching TRBD2 (6 bases). The CDR3 has 14 residues. Per germline, CDR1 MNHNY and CDR2 SVGAGI (reference sequence). The ends were cut back, 6 bases at V and 5 bases at J, with 13 bases in the middle. The CDR3 bases are TGTGCCAGCAGCCCCGATGGGGGGACCGGGGAGCTGTTTTTT. This gives the protein CASSPDGGTGELFF.